This T cell receptor (beta chain) was sequenced for a study of spatial heterogeneity in lung cancer. Looking at the study overall: Around 68 TRACERx patients with early, untreated non-small cell lung cancer donated samples. Alpha-chain sequences were consistently detected less often than beta-chain sequences.

MiXCR, run by TCRdb on the 5' RACE reads, gives a single entry per CDR3 protein. The sample has 15,000 to 20,000 distinct CDR3 sequences, 5% to 6.5% seen once. The study, taken as a whole, reports: Resection saw ubiquitous expanded tumor TCRs appear in blood more than follow-up did.

This clonotype showed up many times. Its antigen is currently unknown. The CDR3 extends over 14 amino acids. V lost 1 base and J lost 4; bases outside the gene matches: 0. The time point denotes: blood at routine non-recurrence follow-up after resection. The authors sequenced whole RNA from tumor, nontumor lung or frozen PBMC without sorting. The source material was PBMCs, sampled at follow-up. V gene TRBV12-3 or TRBV12-4 combines with J gene TRBJ2-5, with 10 positions matching TRBD1. This sequence was found in a male donor with early-stage non-small cell lung cancer. Written as DNA, the CDR3 is TGTGCCAGCAGTTTAGGACAGGGGGCAGAGACCCAGTACTTC. Residues: CASSLGQGAETQYF.